The clone carrying this T cell receptor beta chain has ten or more counts. Using about 10 ml of fresh peripheral blood, PBMCs were prepared. TCR beta CDR3 regions were amplified from RNA transcripts. The primer set for the first-round RT-PCR of the TCR CDR3 was HTBI. TCRdb ran MiXCR on the multiplex PCR reads and lists one entry per CDR3 protein. The repertoire holds around 200,000 distinct CDR3 sequences, about 18% seen once, with roughly 30% in the top ten. The CDR3 extends over 12 amino acids. Trimming left V 1 base short and J 6 bases short, with 6 bases between. Germline loops: CDR1 SEHNR, CDR2 FQNEAQ (reference sequence). This entry belongs to a study of T cells in Graves' hyperthyroidism and ophthalmopathy. About the study: Before any treatment, at initial diagnosis, peripheral blood was collected.

The chain has TRBV7-9 and TRBJ1-1; D not certain. What was sequenced was blood. The source of this sequence is a woman aged 45-59 years with Graves' hyperthyroidism. The CDR3 spells CASSLGGAEAFF. The CDR3 DNA sequence: TGTGCCAGCAGCTTAGGAGGCGCTGAAGCTTTCTTT.